The sample holds one count of the clone carrying this T cell receptor (beta chain). At one end, the junction sequence differs from germline, possibly due to a read error. This record belongs to a study of tumor-infiltrating lymphocytes in primary liver carcinoma. The study co-extracted DNA and RNA from 20-30 mg of unsorted bulk tissue. Priming with a constant-region primer yielded TCR beta cDNA from roughly 490 ng total RNA. A slightly modified ARM-PCR protocol with three nested multiplex PCR rounds produced these TCR beta libraries. The study ran its first two PCR rounds for nine to eleven cycles each, using TRBV1-TRBV30 forward primers and a C-beta reverse primer. TCRdb fed the multiplex PCR reads into MiXCR, producing one record per CDR3 protein. The data show around 54,000 distinct CDR3 sequences, over 65% seen once. The CDR3 contains 14 residues. The germline gives CDR1 SQVTM, CDR2 ANQGSEA.

This receptor was identified in a man aged 35-49 years with primary liver carcinoma and hepatitis B virus infection. This chain joins TRBV29-1 and TRBJ2-1; 15 nucleotides line up with TRBD2. Sequencing was done on a sample of liver tumor tissue from sampling region 2. Subset given: tumor region T2, inferior pole. The CDR3 sequence is CSSIRGLAGGEQLF. DNA for the CDR3: TGCAGCTCGATAAGGGGACTAGCGGGAGGAGAGCAGCTTTTC.